These T cell receptor beta chains were read from a single sample in a study of blood T cells in healthy people across ages. In TCRdb, the 5' RACE reads were re-called with MiXCR into one record per CDR3 protein. Here the sample spans approximately 900,000 distinct CDR3 sequences, roughly 50% being singletons. Sequencing was done on a sample of blood. Receptors were obtained from a man between 25 and 39 years old in good health. Both conserved end residues are part of each CDR3.

CDR3 protein | J gene | V gene
CASSPQSLYEQYF | TRBJ2-7 | TRBV7-2
CASSSNRGRETQYF | TRBJ2-5 | TRBV7-2
CASSQERLGGLDYGYTF | TRBJ1-2 | TRBV3-1
CASSYSREADTQYF | TRBJ2-3 | TRBV6-2/TRBV6-3
CASRTPQGPNEQYF | TRBJ2-7 | TRBV7-2
CASSDSWLAGGLSTDTQYF | TRBJ2-3 | TRBV2
CASHGASGLSYNEQFF | TRBJ2-1 | TRBV28
CASSSTGSLQETQYF | TRBJ2-5 | TRBV11-2
CSAGGTNGYNEQFF | TRBJ2-1 | TRBV20-1
CASSPMGVSYEQYF | - | TRBV18
CASSPLGGSRETQYF | TRBJ2-5 | TRBV4-1